The 15 T cell receptor beta chains below come from one sample, sequenced in a study of CD8 T cells in ankylosing spondylitis. Using its own MiXCR run on the 5' RACE reads, TCRdb lists one record per CDR3 protein. The sample yields some 240,000 distinct CDR3 sequences, more than 20% seen once. Sequenced input: blood, either unsorted or a sorted T cell fraction (not recorded which). These TCRs come from a male donor with ankylosing spondylitis or in good health (not recorded which).

Ten or more counts support this clonotype. The rearrangement links TRBV20-1 to TRBJ1-5, with 12 bases fitting TRBD1. The J segment lost 6 bases and the V segment lost 6 bases, leaving 6 bases of the junction unmatched. From germline, CDR1 is DFQATT and CDR2 SNEGSKA (reference sequence). The CDR3 length is 14 residues. CDR3 nucleotide sequence: TGCAGTGCGGCCGGGACAGGGGGCGCTCAGCCCCAGCATTTT. Translated: CSAAGTGGAQPQHF.

In this sample, this clonotype turned up many times. The V and J genes are TRBV20-1 and TRBJ1-3; 7 bases line up with TRBD1. V was clipped by 1 base and J by 0 bases; unmatched bases: 6. The germline V gene encodes CDR1 DFQATT and CDR2 SNEGSKA (reference sequence). There are 16 residues in the CDR3. The CDR3: CSARGSHRGSGNTIYF. DNA for the CDR3: TGCAGTGCTAGAGGTTCCCACAGGGGCTCTGGAAACACCATATATTTT.

This rearrangement joins TRBV28 to TRBJ2-2; no reliable D call. There are 13 residues in the CDR3. Germline V gene lookup returns CDR1 MDHEN and CDR2 SYDVKM. V lost 5 bases, J lost 5 bases, and 9 bases lay in between. CDR3 DNA sequence: TGTGCCAGCAGTCCCCGAGATACCGGGGAGCTGTTTTTT. As protein: CASSPRDTGELFF.

This clonotype has a count of ten or more. V is TRBV20-1 and J is TRBJ2-3; D not certain. The ends were cut back, 3 bases at V and 1 base at J, with 14 bases in the middle. CDR1 is DFQATT, CDR2 SNEGSKA, per germline (reference sequence). The CDR3 runs 15 residues. CDR3 amino acids: CSARHGRDGTDTQYF. Written as DNA, the CDR3 is TGCAGTGCTAGGCACGGCAGAGATGGCACAGATACGCAGTATTTT.

For this clonotype: This may be a read error, as it is one base from a much larger clone. Lacking the conserved final phenylalanine or tryptophan, this CDR3 likely reflects a read error. V is TRBV4-1 and J is TRBJ2-3; D is perhaps TRBD2 (6 bases). The CDR3 extends over 14 amino acids. Germline V CDR1 and CDR2: MGHRA, YSYEKL. Trimming cost V 0 bases and J 3 bases, with 7 bases left between them. CDR3 protein: CASSQDGGTDTQYS. In DNA, the CDR3 is TGCGCCAGCAGCCAAGACGGGGGAACAGATACGCAGTATTCT.

This clonotype was recorded many times. This rearrangement joins TRBV29-1 to TRBJ2-3; 11 bases agree with TRBD2. The CDR3 is 12 residues long. V gave up 7 bases and J gave up 4 bases; unmatched junction bases: 1. CDR1 is SQVTM, CDR2 ANQGSEA, per germline. In DNA form, the CDR3 reads TGCAGCGCGACTAGCGGGGCAGATACGCAGTATTTT. Encoded protein: CSATSGADTQYF.

CDR3 nucleotides: TGTGCCAGCTCAATACCCACGAGCACCGGGGAGCTGTTTTTT. Translation: CASSIPTSTGELFF. The chain combines TRBV12-3 or TRBV12-4 with TRBJ2-2; D is uncertain. V lost 8 bases and J 4 bases, leaving 14 bases between the germline ends. CDR3 length: 14 residues.

This chain connects TRBV20-1 to TRBJ2-2, with a possible D match to TRBD1 (5 bases). The CDR3 is 14 residues long. The germline V gene has CDR1 DFQATT and CDR2 SNEGSKA (reference sequence). V dropped 4 bases and J dropped 0 bases, with 9 bases sitting between them. Written as DNA, the CDR3 is TGCAGTGCTACGCAGGGTGCGAACACCGGGGAGCTGTTTTTT. Its translation is CSATQGANTGELFF.

This clonotype was recorded at least ten times. This sequence joins TRBV12-3 or TRBV12-4 and TRBJ1-5, with D hard to call. Trimming stripped 6 bases from V and 0 bases from J, with 3 bases between. The CDR3 extends over 12 amino acids. As DNA, the CDR3 is TGTGCCAGCAGCGGTAGCAATCAGCCCCAGCATTTT. Encoded protein: CASSGSNQPQHF.

This clonotype was seen at least ten times. The rearrangement uses TRBV7-2 and TRBJ2-4; 9 nucleotides align to TRBD2. Germline V gives CDR1 SGHTA, CDR2 FQGNSA. V lost 2 bases to trimming and J lost 0 bases; unmatched junction nucleotides: 8. This CDR3 spans 18 amino acids. In nucleotides, the CDR3 is TGTGCCAGCAGCTTAAGCGGGGGGCTCAATCTAGCCAAAAACATTCAGTACTTC. Its protein is CASSLSGGLNLAKNIQYF.

A few counts support this clonotype. V usage is TRBV20-1 and J usage is TRBJ2-5; D is perhaps TRBD1 or TRBD2 (5 bases each). Per germline, CDR1 DFQATT and CDR2 SNEGSKA (reference sequence). V was trimmed by 6 bases and J by 5 bases, leaving 16 bases between them. The CDR3 totals 13 residues. CDR3 region: CSASDGAGETQYF. Here the CDR3 DNA reads TGCAGTGCCTCCGACGGGGCAGGGGAGACCCAGTACTTC.

This clonotype was recorded once. V usage is TRBV5-4 and J usage is TRBJ2-5; possibly TRBD2 for D (6 bases). The CDR3 runs 13 residues. Trimming stripped 0 bases from V and 7 bases from J, with 10 bases between. Germline V CDR1 and CDR2: SGHNT, YYREEE (reference sequence). CDR3 sequence reads: CASSLVEGGTQYF. For the CDR3, the DNA is TGTGCCAGCAGCTTGGTAGAGGGAGGGACCCAGTACTTC.

This clonotype was counted many times. The chain has TRBV3-1 and TRBJ2-5; D gene ambiguous. The CDR3 contains 15 residues. V was trimmed by 0 bases and J by 4 bases, leaving 12 bases between them. CDR1 LGHDT and CDR2 YNNKEL come from the germline V gene (reference sequence). Written as DNA, the CDR3 is TGTGCCAGCAGCCAAGATTCTCTATGGGGAGAGACCCAGTACTTC. Its protein product is CASSQDSLWGETQYF.

V gene TRBV12-3 or TRBV12-4 combines with J gene TRBJ1-6, with D tentatively TRBD1 (6 bases). CDR3 size: 16 residues. Trimming took off 4 bases at V and 0 bases at J, with 10 bases between the two ends. The CDR3 is CASSSGASSYNSPLHF. CDR3 bases: TGTGCCAGCAGTTCGGGGGCGAGCTCCTATAATTCACCCCTCCACTTT.

This clonotype has ten or more counts. V is TRBV5-1 and J is TRBJ2-5; the match to TRBD2 covers 9 bases. J gave up 4 bases and V 2 bases, and 12 bases lay outside the gene matches. CDR1 is SGHRS, CDR2 YFSETQ, per germline. CDR3 size: 17 residues. The CDR3 loop is CASSFGAAKTSGETQYF. CDR3 nucleotide sequence: TGCGCCAGCAGCTTCGGAGCAGCTAAGACTAGCGGAGAGACCCAGTACTTC. The variable domain in full, with the rest retrieved from reference TRBV5-1 and TRBJ2-5, is KAGVTQTPRYLIKTRGQQVTLSCSPISGHRSVSWYQQTPGQGLQFLFEYFSETQRNKGNFPGRFSGRQFSNSRSEMNVSTLELGDSALYLCASSFGAAKTSGETQYFGPGTRLLVL.